This passage covers 26 T cell receptor beta chains from one sample sequenced in a study of CXCR3-negative and CXCR3-positive naive CD8 T cells. The TRB libraries of cDNA were built by UMI-labeled 5' RACE. TCRdb re-analyzed the 5' RACE reads; it lists each CDR3 protein once, without DNA. The listing records 100,000 or so distinct CDR3 sequences. The sequencing input was naive CXCR3- CD8+ T cells from blood. Subset reported: CD45RO-CCR7+CD27+CD95- naive CD8+ T cells lacking CXCR3 (TNR3-). The receptors were sampled from a human donor in good health. Some clones in this sample may be carry-over from other donors' samples.

V usage is TRBV29-1 and J usage is TRBJ2-7; TCRdb designates TRBD2, a call that cannot be tested without DNA. This CDR3 has 12 residues. The germline gives CDR1 SQVTM, CDR2 ANQGSEA. The CDR3 reads CSVPSGGDEQYF.

The chain couples TRBV7-9 to TRBJ1-1; TCRdb's D gene call, TRBD1, goes unchecked for lack of DNA. This CDR3 comprises 13 residues. The V gene's germline CDR1 is SEHNR and CDR2 FQNEAQ (reference sequence). This CDR3 is CASSGTANTEAFF.

The chain recombines TRBV7-6 with TRBJ2-1. Germline CDR1 reads SGHVS; CDR2 reads FNYEAQ. The CDR3 has 14 amino acids. The CDR3 spells CASSLRQLHNEQFF. The variable domain in full, completed from reference TRBV7-6 and TRBJ2-1, reads GAGVSQSPRYKVTKRGQDVALRCDPISGHVSLYWYRQALGQGPEFLTYFNYEAQQDKSGLPNDRFSAERPEGSISTLTIQRTEQRDSAMYRCASSLRQLHNEQFFGPGTRLTVL.

V usage is TRBV4-3 and J usage is TRBJ2-1; TCRdb proposes TRBD2, but this gene call is untestable without DNA. Germline assignment: CDR1 LGHNA and CDR2 YSLEER. The CDR3 totals 18 residues. The CDR3 reads CASSQDRDSGGNNNEQFF.

The V gene is TRBV13, the J gene TRBJ2-5. The CDR3 totals 13 residues. Germline loops: CDR1 PRHDT, CDR2 FYEKMQ (reference sequence). CDR3 in amino acids: CASSPNPTETQYF.

CDR3 sequence: CASSQLRGPYLAKNIQYF. The genes are TRBV23-1 and TRBJ2-4; TCRdb's D gene call, TRBD1, goes unchecked for lack of DNA. TRBV23-1 is annotated as an ORF whose role is uncertain. The CDR3 covers 18 residues.

This chain joins TRBV4-1 and TRBJ2-7. This CDR3 spans 15 amino acids. Germline V gene data show CDR1 as MGHRA and CDR2 as YSYEKL. The CDR3: CASSPILGLSAEQYF.

The V and J genes are TRBV7-9 and TRBJ2-2; TCRdb proposes TRBD2, but this gene call is untestable without DNA. CDR3 size: 18 residues. The germline V gene encodes CDR1 SEHNR and CDR2 FQNEAQ (reference sequence). The CDR3 sequence is CASSTTTSGGINTGELFF.

The J gene is TRBJ1-1, the V gene TRBV5-1; the TRBD1 assignment by TCRdb is unverifiable without DNA. Looked up from germline, CDR1 is SGHRS and CDR2 is YFSETQ. The CDR3 is made up of 16 amino acids. The CDR3 sequence is CASSLIGGGMWTEAFF.

The chain combines TRBV7-8 with TRBJ2-5; TCRdb's D call of TRBD1 is untestable without DNA. This CDR3 is built from 16 residues. From germline, CDR1 is SGHVS and CDR2 FQNEAQ. CDR3 residues: CASSLVTRTVKETQYF.

J is TRBJ2-7 and V is TRBV6-5; the TCRdb call, TRBD2, lacks DNA for checking. This CDR3 has 15 amino acids. Germline CDR1 reads MNHEY; CDR2 reads SVGAGI. CDR3 sequence: CASSYSTAGDYEQYF.

This chain links TRBV9 with TRBJ2-1; TCRdb picks TRBD1, but there is no DNA to check that call. The CDR3 is 15 amino acids. From germline, CDR1 is SGDLS and CDR2 YYNGEE. The CDR3 region is CASSLSQGSIDEQFF.

The chain recombines TRBV12-3 or TRBV12-4 with TRBJ2-3; the TCRdb D gene call, TRBD1, has no DNA to confirm it. This CDR3 spans 15 amino acids. CDR3 amino acids: CASSEQGVRTDTQYF.

The J gene is TRBJ2-7, the V gene TRBV10-2; TCRdb's D call, TRBD1, is unchecked because there is no DNA. This CDR3 region has 12 residues. The germline V gene encodes CDR1 WSHSY and CDR2 SAAADI. The CDR3 protein is CASNGQAYEQYF.

V gene TRBV7-6 combines with J gene TRBJ2-7; TCRdb selects TRBD1, and the lack of DNA leaves this call unchecked. Germline CDR1 is SGHVS and CDR2 is FNYEAQ. CDR3 size: 14 residues. The CDR3 loop is CASSLGGKGYEQYF.

The V and J genes are TRBV29-1 and TRBJ1-1. Germline assignment: CDR1 SQVTM and CDR2 ANQGSEA. CDR3 length: 13 amino acids. CDR3: CSVEVLENTEAFF.

The chain is built from TRBV7-9 and TRBJ2-7; with no DNA, the TCRdb D assignment of TRBD1 cannot be verified. CDR3 length: 15 residues. The V gene's germline CDR1 is SEHNR and CDR2 FQNEAQ (reference sequence). The CDR3 reads CASSLIQGEEYEQYF.

The chain combines TRBV29-1 with TRBJ2-7; checking the TCRdb D call of TRBD1 is not possible without DNA. The V gene's germline CDR1 is SQVTM and CDR2 ANQGSEA. The CDR3 extends over 14 amino acids. The CDR3 loop is CSVAGDRATYEQYF.

This chain joins TRBV5-5 and TRBJ2-3; the TRBD2 assignment by TCRdb is unverifiable without DNA. This CDR3 is built from 16 residues. Per germline, CDR1 SGHKS and CDR2 YYEKEE (reference sequence). CDR3 amino acids: CASSLTTSGSTDTQYF.

This rearrangement joins TRBV4-3 to TRBJ1-1. The CDR3 extends over 14 amino acids. The germline V gene encodes CDR1 LGHNA and CDR2 YSLEER. This chain's CDR3 is CASSQDRSNTEAFF.

The chain recombines TRBV19 with TRBJ2-1. CDR3 size: 15 residues. Germline CDR1 is LNHDA and CDR2 is SQIVND (reference sequence). The CDR3 sequence: CASSMYWVKNNEQFF.

The V gene is TRBV6-5, the J gene TRBJ2-7; TCRdb lists TRBD2, though no DNA is available to test this call. This CDR3 spans 14 amino acids. The germline CDR1 and CDR2 sequences are MNHEY and SVGAGI. This CDR3 reads CASSPGAGNYEQYF.

The chain uses TRBV4-3 and TRBJ2-7; TCRdb designates TRBD1, a call that cannot be tested without DNA. This CDR3 is 14 amino acids long. Germline V gene lookup returns CDR1 LGHNA and CDR2 YSLEER. The CDR3 sequence is CASSQGDTSYEQYF.

The J gene is TRBJ1-4, the V gene TRBV6-5; TCRdb outputs TRBD1, but without DNA this stays unchecked. Germline V gene sequence: CDR1 MNHEY, CDR2 SVGAGI. The CDR3 spans 14 residues. The CDR3 reads CASSEDRTNEKLFF.

V gene TRBV14 combines with J gene TRBJ2-1; TCRdb reports TRBD2, a call that lacks DNA to check it against. The CDR3 is 14 amino acids. Germline V gene lookup returns CDR1 SGHDN and CDR2 FVKESK. CDR3 loop: CASGRWTNSNEQFF.

This rearrangement joins TRBV20-1 to TRBJ2-7; lacking DNA, the TRBD1 call made by TCRdb goes unchecked. The CDR3 consists of 12 residues. Germline values: CDR1 DFQATT, CDR2 SNEGSKA (reference sequence). The CDR3: CSVRGGGYEQYF.